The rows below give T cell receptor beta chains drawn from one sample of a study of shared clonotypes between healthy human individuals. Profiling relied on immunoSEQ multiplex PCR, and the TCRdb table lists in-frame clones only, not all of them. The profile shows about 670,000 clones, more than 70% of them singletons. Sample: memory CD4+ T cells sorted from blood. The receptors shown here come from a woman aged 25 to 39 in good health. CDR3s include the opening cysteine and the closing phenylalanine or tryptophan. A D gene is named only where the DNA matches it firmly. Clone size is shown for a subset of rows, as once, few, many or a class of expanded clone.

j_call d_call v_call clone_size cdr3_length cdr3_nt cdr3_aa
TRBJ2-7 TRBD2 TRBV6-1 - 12 TGTGCCAGCAGGCCTAGCGGCTACGAGCAGTACTTC CASRPSGYEQYF
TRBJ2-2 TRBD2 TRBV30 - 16 TGTGCCTGGAGTCCCCCCCTAGCGGGAGAAACCGGGGAGCTGTTTTTT CAWSPPLAGETGELFF
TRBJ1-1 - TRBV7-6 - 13 TGTGCCAGCAGCTTATATCTACAGACTGAAGCTTTCTTT CASSLYLQTEAFF
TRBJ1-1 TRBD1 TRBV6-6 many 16 TGTGCCAGCAGCAACCTCCGACAGGGGGCGCGTACTGAAGCTTTCTTT CASSNLRQGARTEAFF
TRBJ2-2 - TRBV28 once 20 TGTGCCAGCAGCCCCCTTGCCCAGAAAACAACCCGAGGGAACACCGGGGAGCTGTTTTTT CASSPLAQKTTRGNTGELFF
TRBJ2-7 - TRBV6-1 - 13 TGTGCCAGCAGTGAAGACAGGGCAAGGGAGCAGTACTTC CASSEDRAREQYF
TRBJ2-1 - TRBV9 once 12 TGTGCCAGCAGCGGAGGCGGAGATGAGCAGTTCTTC CASSGGGDEQFF
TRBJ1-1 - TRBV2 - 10 TGTGCCAGCAGTGAAGGCGGCGCTTTCTTT CASSEGGAFF
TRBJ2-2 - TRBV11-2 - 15 TGTGCCAGCAGAGGACCGGGACCGAACACCGGGGAGCTGTTTTTT CASRGPGPNTGELFF
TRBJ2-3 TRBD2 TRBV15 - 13 TGTGCCACCAGCCTTACTAGCGGGGATACGCAGTATTTT CATSLTSGDTQYF
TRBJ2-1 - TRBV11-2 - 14 TGTGCCAGCACCTCCGGGGCCTCCTACAATGAGCAGTTCTTC CASTSGASYNEQFF
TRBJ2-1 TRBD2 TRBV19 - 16 TGTGCCAGTAGCCCACCTGGACTAGCGGGACGACATGAGCAGTTCTTC CASSPPGLAGRHEQFF
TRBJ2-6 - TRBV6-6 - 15 TGTGCCAGCAGTGCCGCGGCCTTAGGGGCCAACGTCCTGACTTTC CASSAAALGANVLTF
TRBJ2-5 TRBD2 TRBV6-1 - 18 TGTGCCAGCAGTGAAGCGATTTTGGGACTAGCGGGAGGAGAGACCCAGTACTTC CASSEAILGLAGGETQYF
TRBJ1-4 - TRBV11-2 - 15 TGTGCCAGCAGCTTAGGCTACTTGTTAGGGGAAAAACTGTTTTTT CASSLGYLLGEKLFF
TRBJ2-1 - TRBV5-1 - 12 TGCGCCAGCCGCCCGCAAGGTTCGGAGCAGTTCTTC CASRPQGSEQFF
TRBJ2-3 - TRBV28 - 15 TGTGCCAGCAGTTTGAGGGACCTCGATATGGGGACGCAGTATTTT CASSLRDLDMGTQYF
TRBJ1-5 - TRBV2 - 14 TGTGCCAGCAAGCTACAGGGCCCCAATCAGCCCCAGCATTTT CASKLQGPNQPQHF
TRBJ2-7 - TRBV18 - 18 TGTGCCAGCTCACCACCGGGAAGTCTTGCCGCGGATGGTTACGAGCAGTACTTC CASSPPGSLAADGYEQYF
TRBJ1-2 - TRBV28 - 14 TGTGCCAGCAGTTTATTCGGGACGGAATATGGCTACACCTTC CASSLFGTEYGYTF
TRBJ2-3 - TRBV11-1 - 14 TGTGCCAGCAGCTTTGGGGTCAGAACAGATACGCAGTATTTT CASSFGVRTDTQYF
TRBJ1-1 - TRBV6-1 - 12 TGTGCCAGCAGTGAACACGGCACTGAAGCTTTCTTT CASSEHGTEAFF
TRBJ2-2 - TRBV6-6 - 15 TGTGCCAGCAGAACTCCGGGACTTCACACCGGGGAGCTGTTTTTT CASRTPGLHTGELFF
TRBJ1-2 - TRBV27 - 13 TGTGCCAGCAGTTGGGAAGGATCTTCTGGCTACACCTTC CASSWEGSSGYTF
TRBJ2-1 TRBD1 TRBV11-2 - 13 TGTGCCAGCAGCTTAGGACAGGGGAATGAGCAGTTCTTC CASSLGQGNEQFF
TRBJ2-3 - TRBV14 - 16 TGTGCCAGCAGCCAAGGCTCCAGCGGGAGCACAGATACGCAGTATTTT CASSQGSSGSTDTQYF
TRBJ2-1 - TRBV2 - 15 TGTGCCAGCAGTGCTGGAGTAAGCTCCTACAATGAGCAGTTCTTC CASSAGVSSYNEQFF
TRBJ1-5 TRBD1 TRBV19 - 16 TGTGCCAGTAGTATACCGGGACAGGGTTTCAGTCAGCCCCAGCATTTT CASSIPGQGFSQPQHF
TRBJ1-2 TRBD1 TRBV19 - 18 TGTGCCAGTACGGCATCTTTGGGACAGGCTGAAGTAAACTATGGCTACACCTTC CASTASLGQAEVNYGYTF
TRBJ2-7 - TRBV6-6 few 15 TGTGCCAGCAGGGAGAAGGAGGGGGCAACCTACGAGCAGTACTTC CASREKEGATYEQYF
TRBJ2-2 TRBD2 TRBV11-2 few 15 TGTGCCAGCAGCTTACTAGCGGGAGGGCCCGGGGAGCTGTTTTTT CASSLLAGGPGELFF
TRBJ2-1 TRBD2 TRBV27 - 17 TGTGCCAGCAGGGCACTAGCGGCAGCCCCTACTTACAATGAGCAGTTCTTC CASRALAAAPTYNEQFF
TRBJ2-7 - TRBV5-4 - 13 TGTGCCAGCAGCCAGAACGGGGGGCGTTCGCAGTACTTC CASSQNGGRSQYF
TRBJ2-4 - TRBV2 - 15 TGTGCCAGCAGTGAAAGGGGAGGAGTGATTGACATTCAGTACTTC CASSERGGVIDIQYF
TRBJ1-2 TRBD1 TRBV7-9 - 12 TGTGCCAGCAGCTCGACAGGGGACGGCTACACCTTC CASSSTGDGYTF
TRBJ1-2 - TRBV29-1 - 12 TGCAGCGTTGCGGACAGCAACTATGGCTACACCTTC CSVADSNYGYTF
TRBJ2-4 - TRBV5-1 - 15 TGCGCCAGCAGCTTGGCCAATGCTGGGAGGAACATTCAGTACTTC CASSLANAGRNIQYF
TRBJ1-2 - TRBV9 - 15 TGTGCCAGCAGCGCCTATCAGGCCAGGTTGGAGGGCTACACCTTC CASSAYQARLEGYTF
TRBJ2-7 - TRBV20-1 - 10 TGCAGTGCCCCCTTCGCCGAGCAGTACTTC CSAPFAEQYF
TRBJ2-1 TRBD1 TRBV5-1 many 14 TGCGCCAGCAGCGCCGGGACAGGAGGTTTGGTGCAGTTCTTC CASSAGTGGLVQFF
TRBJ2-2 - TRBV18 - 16 TGTGCCAGCTCACCACTGTCCCAGGGGAACACCGGGGAGCTGTTTTTT CASSPLSQGNTGELFF
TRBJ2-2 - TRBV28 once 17 TGTGCCAGCACTCCACGAGGTGCCGGGTACGGCACCGGGGAGCTGTTTTTT CASTPRGAGYGTGELFF
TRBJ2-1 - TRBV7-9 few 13 TGTGCCAGCAGCCCGAAATGGACCGATGAGCAGTTCTTC CASSPKWTDEQFF
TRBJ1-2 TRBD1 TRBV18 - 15 TGTGCCAGCTCACCCCGGACAGGGAGTAACTATGGCTACACCTTC CASSPRTGSNYGYTF
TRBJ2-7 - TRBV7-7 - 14 TGTGCCAGCAGTGCCACCGGCCCAACACCCGAGCAGTACTTC CASSATGPTPEQYF
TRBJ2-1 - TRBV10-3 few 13 TGTGCCATCAGTGTGTCTATCGACAATGAGCAGTTCTTC CAISVSIDNEQFF
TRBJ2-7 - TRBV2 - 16 TGTGCCAGCAGTGTACAACTGTCAGCGGTCCTTACGGGGCAGTACTTC CASSVQLSAVLTGQYF
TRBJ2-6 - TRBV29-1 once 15 TGCAGCGCTCTGACACCCCGCTCTGGGGCCAACGTCCTGACTTTC CSALTPRSGANVLTF
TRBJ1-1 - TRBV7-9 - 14 TGTGCCAGCAGCCCCGGGACTTTCAACACTGAAGCTTTCTTT CASSPGTFNTEAFF
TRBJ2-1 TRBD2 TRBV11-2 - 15 TGTGCCAGCAGCTCACCAGCGGGATTACGGAATGAGCAGTTCTTC CASSSPAGLRNEQFF
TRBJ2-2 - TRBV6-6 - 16 TGTGCCAGCAGTTACTTAGGCGCTAGCGCCGGCGGGGAGCTGTTTTTT CASSYLGASAGGELFF
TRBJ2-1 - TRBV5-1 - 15 TGCGCCAGCAGCGAGGACAGCCTAGCCTACAATGAGCAGTTCTTC CASSEDSLAYNEQFF
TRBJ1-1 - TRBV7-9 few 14 TGTGCCAGCAGCTCGAGCGGGGTTAACACTGAAGCTTTCTTT CASSSSGVNTEAFF
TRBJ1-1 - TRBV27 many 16 TGTGCCAGCAGTTTAAGCCCCCGGGCCGGGAACACTGAAGCTTTCTTT CASSLSPRAGNTEAFF
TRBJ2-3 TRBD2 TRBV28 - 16 TGTGCCAGCAGTTCGGGACTAGCGGGACTCGGAGATACGCAGTATTTT CASSSGLAGLGDTQYF
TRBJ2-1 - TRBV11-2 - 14 TGTGCCAGCAGCTCCGGGCGGGTAAACAATGAGCAGTTCTTC CASSSGRVNNEQFF
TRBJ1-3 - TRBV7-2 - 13 TGTGCCAGCAGCTTAGGGGGTGGGGACACCATATATTTT CASSLGGGDTIYF
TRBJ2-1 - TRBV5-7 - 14 TGTGCCAGCAGCTTGACGTTAGTTGTCGATGAGCAGTTCTTC CASSLTLVVDEQFF
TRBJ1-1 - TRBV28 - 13 TGTGCCAGCAGTTTATCGGGGCCCACTGAAGCTTTCTTT CASSLSGPTEAFF